Given below is one T cell receptor (beta chain) in context. In the original workflow: Using reference gene primer amplification, nucleated cell counts were estimated. Here immunoSEQ multiplex PCR was the method, and the copy in TCRdb shows in-frame clones only, minus some. The V and J calls and the clone size are those of that table, but D and trimming were determined from the DNA. The sample yields approximately 300,000 clones, roughly nine tenths seen once. From germline, CDR1 is SNHLY and CDR2 FYNNEI. The CDR3 consists of 15 residues. V shed 3 bases and J shed 6 bases, with 17 bases lying between them. This sample is part of a study of blood T cell repertoires in COVID-19. The overall study: Specimens from acute and convalescent COVID-19 originated in the United States, Italy and Spain. The analysed material was cDNA or gDNA that came from T cells, B-cell-depleted T cells, or PBMCs.

The chain uses TRBV2 and TRBJ1-1; D is undetermined. The sequence was collected from a man aged 18 to 30 who had recovered from COVID-19. Sequencing was done on a sample of peripheral blood. CDR3 nucleotide sequence: TGTGCCAGCAGTGATTTTCTACAGATCATCCCTGAAGCTTTCTTT. Translating gives CASSDFLQIIPEAFF.